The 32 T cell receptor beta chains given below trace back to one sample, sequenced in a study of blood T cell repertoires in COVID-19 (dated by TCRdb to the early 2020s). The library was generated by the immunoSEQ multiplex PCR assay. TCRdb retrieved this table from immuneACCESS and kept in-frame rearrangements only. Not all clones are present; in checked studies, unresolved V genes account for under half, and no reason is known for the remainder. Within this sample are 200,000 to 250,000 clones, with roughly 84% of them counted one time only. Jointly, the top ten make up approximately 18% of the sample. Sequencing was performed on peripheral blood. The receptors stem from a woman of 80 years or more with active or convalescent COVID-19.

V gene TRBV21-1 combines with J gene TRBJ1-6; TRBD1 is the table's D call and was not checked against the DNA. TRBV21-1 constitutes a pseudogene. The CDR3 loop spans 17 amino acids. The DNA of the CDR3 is TGTGCCAGCAGCACCTCCCTGGCAGGTTGGCATAATTCACCCCTCCACTTT. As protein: CASSTSLAGWHNSPLHF.

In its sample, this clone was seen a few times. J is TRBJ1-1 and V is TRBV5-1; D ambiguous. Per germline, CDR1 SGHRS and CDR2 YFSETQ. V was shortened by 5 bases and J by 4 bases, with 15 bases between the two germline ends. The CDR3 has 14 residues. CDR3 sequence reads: CASSDGYLATEAFF. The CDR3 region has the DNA TGCGCCAGCAGTGACGGATATTTAGCCACTGAAGCTTTCTTT.

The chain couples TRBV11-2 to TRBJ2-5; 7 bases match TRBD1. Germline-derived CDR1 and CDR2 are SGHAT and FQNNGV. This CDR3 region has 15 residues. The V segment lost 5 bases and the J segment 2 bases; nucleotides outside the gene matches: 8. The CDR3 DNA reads TGTGCCAGCAGCACGGGACAGCTTCAACAAGAGACCCAGTACTTC. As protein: CASSTGQLQQETQYF.

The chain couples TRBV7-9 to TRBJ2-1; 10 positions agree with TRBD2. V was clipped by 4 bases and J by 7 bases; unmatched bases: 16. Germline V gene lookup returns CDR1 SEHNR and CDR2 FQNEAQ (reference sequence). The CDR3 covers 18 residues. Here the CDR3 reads CASSSYLGRTSGLNEQFF. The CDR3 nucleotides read TGTGCCAGCAGCTCATACTTAGGGAGGACTAGCGGACTTAATGAGCAGTTCTTC. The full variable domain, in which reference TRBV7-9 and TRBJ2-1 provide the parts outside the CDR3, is DTGVSQNPRHKITKRGQNVTFRCDPISEHNRLYWYRQTLGQGPEFLTYFQNEAQLEKSRLLSDRFSAERPKGSFSTLEIQRTEQGDSAMYLCASSSYLGRTSGLNEQFFGPGTRLTVL.

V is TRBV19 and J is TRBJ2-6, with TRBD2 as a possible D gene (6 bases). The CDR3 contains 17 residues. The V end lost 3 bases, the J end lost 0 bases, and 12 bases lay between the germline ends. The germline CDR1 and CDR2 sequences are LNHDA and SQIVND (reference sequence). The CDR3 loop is CASSMGTFRSGANVLTF. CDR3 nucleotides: TGTGCCAGTAGTATGGGGACTTTTCGCTCTGGGGCCAACGTCCTGACTTTC. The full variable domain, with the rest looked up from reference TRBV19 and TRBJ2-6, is DGGITQSPKYLFRKEGQNVTLSCEQNLNHDAMYWYRQDPGQGLRLIYYSQIVNDFQKGDIAEGYSVSREKKESFPLTVTSAQKNPTAFYLCASSMGTFRSGANVLTFGAGSRLTVL.

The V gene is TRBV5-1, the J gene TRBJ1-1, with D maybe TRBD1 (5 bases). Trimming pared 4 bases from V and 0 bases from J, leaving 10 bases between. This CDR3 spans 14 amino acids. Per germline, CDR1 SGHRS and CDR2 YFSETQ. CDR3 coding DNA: TGCGCCAGCAGCCGGACACTGATGAACACTGAAGCTTTCTTT. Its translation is CASSRTLMNTEAFF.

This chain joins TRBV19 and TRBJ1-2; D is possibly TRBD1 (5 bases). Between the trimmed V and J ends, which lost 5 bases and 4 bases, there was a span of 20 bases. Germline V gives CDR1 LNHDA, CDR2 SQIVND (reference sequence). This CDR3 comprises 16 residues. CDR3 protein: CASSPQGTASVYGYTF. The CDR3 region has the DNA TGTGCCAGTAGTCCCCAGGGCACGGCTTCCGTCTATGGCTACACCTTC.

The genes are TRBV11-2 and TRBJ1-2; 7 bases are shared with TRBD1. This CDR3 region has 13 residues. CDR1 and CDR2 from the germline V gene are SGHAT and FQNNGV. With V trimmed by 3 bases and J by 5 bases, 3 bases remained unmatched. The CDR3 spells CASSLGQPYGYTF. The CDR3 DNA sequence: TGTGCCAGCAGCTTGGGACAGCCTTATGGCTACACCTTC.

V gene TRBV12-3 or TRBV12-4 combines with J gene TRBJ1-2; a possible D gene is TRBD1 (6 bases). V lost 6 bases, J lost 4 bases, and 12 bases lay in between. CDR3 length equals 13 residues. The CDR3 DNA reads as TGTGCCAGCAGCCAAACAGGGAGCTATGGCTACACCTTC. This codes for CASSQTGSYGYTF.

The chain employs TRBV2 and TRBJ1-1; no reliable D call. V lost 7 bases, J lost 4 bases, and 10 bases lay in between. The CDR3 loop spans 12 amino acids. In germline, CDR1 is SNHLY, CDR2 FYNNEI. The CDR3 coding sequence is TGTGCCAGCAAGGTGGAGGGCACTGAAGCTTTCTTT. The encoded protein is CASKVEGTEAFF.

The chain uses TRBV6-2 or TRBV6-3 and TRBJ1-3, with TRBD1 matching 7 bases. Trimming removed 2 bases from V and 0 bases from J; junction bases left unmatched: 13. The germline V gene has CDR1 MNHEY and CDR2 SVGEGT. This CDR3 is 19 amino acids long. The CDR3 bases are TGTGCCAGCAGTTACGTTGTGGATGTGGACAGGAGCTCTGGAAACACCATATATTTT. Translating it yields CASSYVVDVDRSSGNTIYF.

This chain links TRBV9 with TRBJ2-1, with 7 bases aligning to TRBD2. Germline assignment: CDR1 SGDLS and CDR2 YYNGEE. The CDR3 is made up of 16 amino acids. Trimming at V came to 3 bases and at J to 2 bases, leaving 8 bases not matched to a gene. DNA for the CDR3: TGTGCCAGCAGCGCCTCGACTAGCCGCGCCTACAATGAGCAGTTCTTC. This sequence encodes CASSASTSRAYNEQFF.

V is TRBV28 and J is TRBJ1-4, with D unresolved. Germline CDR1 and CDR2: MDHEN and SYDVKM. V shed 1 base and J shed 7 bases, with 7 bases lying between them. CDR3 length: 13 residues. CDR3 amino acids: CASSLLTGEKLFF. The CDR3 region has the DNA TGTGCCAGCAGTTTATTAACGGGTGAAAAACTGTTTTTT.

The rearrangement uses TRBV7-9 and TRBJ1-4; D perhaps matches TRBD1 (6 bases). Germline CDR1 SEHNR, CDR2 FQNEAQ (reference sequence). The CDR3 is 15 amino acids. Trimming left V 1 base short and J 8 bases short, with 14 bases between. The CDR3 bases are TGTGCCAGCAGCTTAGTTTCCAGGGGAGGGGAAAAACTGTTTTTT. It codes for CASSLVSRGGEKLFF.

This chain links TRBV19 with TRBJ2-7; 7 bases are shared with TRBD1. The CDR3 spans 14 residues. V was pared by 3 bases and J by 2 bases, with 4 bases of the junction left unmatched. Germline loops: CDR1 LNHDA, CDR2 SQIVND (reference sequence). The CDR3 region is CASSIYRGPYEQYF. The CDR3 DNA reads TGTGCCAGTAGTATCTACAGGGGACCCTACGAGCAGTACTTC.

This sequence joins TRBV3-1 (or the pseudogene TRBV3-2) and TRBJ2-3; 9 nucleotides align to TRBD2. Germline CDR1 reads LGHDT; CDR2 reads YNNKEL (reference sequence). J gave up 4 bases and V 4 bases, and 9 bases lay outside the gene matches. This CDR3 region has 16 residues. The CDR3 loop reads CASSPLAGGLADTQYF. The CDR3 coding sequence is TGTGCCAGCAGCCCCCTGGCGGGGGGGCTTGCAGATACGCAGTATTTT.

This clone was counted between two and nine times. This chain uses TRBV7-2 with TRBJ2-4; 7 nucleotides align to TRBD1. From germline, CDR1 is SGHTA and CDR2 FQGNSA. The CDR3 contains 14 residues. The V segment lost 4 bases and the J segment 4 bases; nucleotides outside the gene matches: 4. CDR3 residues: CASSSLTGKNIQYF. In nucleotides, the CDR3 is TGTGCCAGCAGCTCCCTGACAGGGAAAAACATTCAGTACTTC.

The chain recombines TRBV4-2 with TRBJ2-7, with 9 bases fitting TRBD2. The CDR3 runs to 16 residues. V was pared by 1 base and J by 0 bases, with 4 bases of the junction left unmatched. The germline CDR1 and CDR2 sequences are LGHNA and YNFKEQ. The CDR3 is CASSQVAGDLSYEQYF. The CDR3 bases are TGTGCCAGCAGCCAAGTAGCGGGGGACCTCTCCTACGAGCAGTACTTC.

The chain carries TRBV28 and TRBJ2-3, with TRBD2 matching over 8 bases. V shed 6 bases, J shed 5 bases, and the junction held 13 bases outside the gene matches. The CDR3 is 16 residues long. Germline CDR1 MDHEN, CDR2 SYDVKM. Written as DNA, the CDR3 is TGTGCCAGCAGCTCGGGGGAAGCGGGGGTATTAGATACGCAGTATTTT. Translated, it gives CASSSGEAGVLDTQYF.

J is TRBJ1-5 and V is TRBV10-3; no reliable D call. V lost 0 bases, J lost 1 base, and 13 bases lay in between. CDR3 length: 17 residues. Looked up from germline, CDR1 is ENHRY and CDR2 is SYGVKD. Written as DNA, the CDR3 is TGTGCCATCAGTGAGTCTCGTATTGGAGAGAGCAATCAGCCCCAGCATTTT. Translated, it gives CAISESRIGESNQPQHF.

CDR3 sequence: CASSQGQGAFQPQHF. The CDR3 DNA is TGTGCCAGCAGCCAGGGACAGGGGGCGTTTCAGCCCCAGCATTTT. The chain recombines TRBV3-1 (or the pseudogene TRBV3-2) with TRBJ1-5; 12 nucleotides line up with TRBD1. The CDR3 runs to 15 residues. Unmatched junction bases numbered 3, after V lost 3 bases and J lost 6 bases. Germline CDR1 reads LGHDT; CDR2 reads YNNKEL (reference sequence).

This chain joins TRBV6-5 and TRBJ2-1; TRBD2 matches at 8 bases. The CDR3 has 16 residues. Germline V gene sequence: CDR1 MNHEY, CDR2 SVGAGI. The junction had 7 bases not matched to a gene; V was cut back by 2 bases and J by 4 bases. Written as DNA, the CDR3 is TGTGCCAGCAGTTACATCGAGCGGGGGCTTTACAATGAGCAGTTCTTC. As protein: CASSYIERGLYNEQFF.

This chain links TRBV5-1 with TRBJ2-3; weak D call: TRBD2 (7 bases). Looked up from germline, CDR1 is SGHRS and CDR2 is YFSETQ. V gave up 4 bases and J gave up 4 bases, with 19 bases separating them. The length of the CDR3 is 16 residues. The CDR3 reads CASSRLGGGRSDTQYF. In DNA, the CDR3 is TGCGCCAGCAGCCGACTAGGGGGGGGGCGGTCAGATACGCAGTATTTT.

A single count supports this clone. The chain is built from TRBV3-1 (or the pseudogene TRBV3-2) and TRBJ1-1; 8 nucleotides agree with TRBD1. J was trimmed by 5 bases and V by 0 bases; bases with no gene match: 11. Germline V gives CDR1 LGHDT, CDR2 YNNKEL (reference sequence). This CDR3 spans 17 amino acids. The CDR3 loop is CASSQDIWTGRGTEAFF. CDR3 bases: TGTGCCAGCAGCCAAGACATTTGGACAGGGAGAGGGACTGAAGCTTTCTTT.

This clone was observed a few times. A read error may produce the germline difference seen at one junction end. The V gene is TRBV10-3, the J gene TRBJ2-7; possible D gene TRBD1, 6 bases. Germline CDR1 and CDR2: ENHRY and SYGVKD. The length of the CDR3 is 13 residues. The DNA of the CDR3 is TGTGCCATCAGTGAGTCAGGGTATGGACAGAACTCGTTC. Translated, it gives CAISESGYGQNSF.

CDR3 DNA: TGTGCCAGCGCCTCGGGTGTGCGGGAGACCCAGTACTTC. This encodes CASASGVRETQYF. The rearrangement links TRBV27 to TRBJ2-5; D not certain. The CDR3 is 13 residues long. V was shortened by 8 bases and J by 5 bases, with 15 bases between the two germline ends. Germline V gives CDR1 MNHEY, CDR2 SMNVEV (reference sequence).

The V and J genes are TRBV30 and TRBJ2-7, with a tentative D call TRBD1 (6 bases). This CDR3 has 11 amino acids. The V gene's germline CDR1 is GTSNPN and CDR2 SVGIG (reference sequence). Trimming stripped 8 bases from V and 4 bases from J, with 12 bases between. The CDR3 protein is CALGAVYEQYF. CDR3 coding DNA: TGTGCCCTGGGGGCGGTATACGAGCAGTACTTC.

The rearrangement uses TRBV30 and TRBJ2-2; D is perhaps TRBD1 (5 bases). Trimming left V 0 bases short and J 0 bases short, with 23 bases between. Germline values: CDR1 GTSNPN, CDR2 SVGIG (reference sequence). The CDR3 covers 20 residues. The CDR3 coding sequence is TGTGCCTGGAGTGTAGAGACAGCTGCGTCCGCGGTTCCGAACACCGGGGAGCTGTTTTTT. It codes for CAWSVETAASAVPNTGELFF.

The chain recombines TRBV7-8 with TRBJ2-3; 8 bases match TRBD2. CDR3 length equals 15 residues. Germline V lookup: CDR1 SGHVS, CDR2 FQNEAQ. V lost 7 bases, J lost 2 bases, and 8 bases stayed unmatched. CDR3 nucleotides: TGTGCCAGCACTCAGGACGGGAGGGCCACAGATACGCAGTATTTT. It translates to CASTQDGRATDTQYF.

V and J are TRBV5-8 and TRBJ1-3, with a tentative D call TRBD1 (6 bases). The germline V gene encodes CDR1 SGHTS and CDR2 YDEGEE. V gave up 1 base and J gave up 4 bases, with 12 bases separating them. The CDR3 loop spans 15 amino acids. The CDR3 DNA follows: TGTGCCAGCAGCTTGACGACAGGTCGAGGAAACACCATATATTTT. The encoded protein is CASSLTTGRGNTIYF.

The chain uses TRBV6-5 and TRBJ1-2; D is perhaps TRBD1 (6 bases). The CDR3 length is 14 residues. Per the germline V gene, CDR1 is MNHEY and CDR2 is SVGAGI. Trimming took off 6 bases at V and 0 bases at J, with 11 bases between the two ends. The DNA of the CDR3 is TGTGCCAGCAGCTGGACAGACACTAACTATGGCTACACCTTC. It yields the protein CASSWTDTNYGYTF.

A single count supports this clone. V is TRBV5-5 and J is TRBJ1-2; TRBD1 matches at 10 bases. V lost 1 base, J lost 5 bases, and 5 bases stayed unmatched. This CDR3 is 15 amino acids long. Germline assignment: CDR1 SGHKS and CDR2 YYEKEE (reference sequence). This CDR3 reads CASSLYGTGEYGYTF. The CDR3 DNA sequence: TGTGCCAGCAGCTTGTACGGGACAGGGGAATATGGCTACACCTTC.